The T cell receptor (beta chain) described here comes from a study of T cell clonotyping in hematopoietic cell transplantation (TCRdb year 2021). About the study as a whole: Pretransplant samples from recipients were collected after cytoreduction. Patients were recruited between September 2015 and 2017 and followed until late 2020 or death. A total of some 140 blood samples were gathered in the study from roughly 40 consecutive transplant recipients along with their related donors. Beyond this particular receptor, the publication reports: The sample size was limited, and because cells were not sorted, the contributions of CD4 and CD8 repertoires could not be separated. After transplant, TCR diversity in recipients dropped, and pathologically expanded clonotypes climbed progressively between day 30 and day 180. Recipient repertoires showed only a small fraction of overlap with donor repertoires, and over 95% appeared de novo at the given depth. Broader TCR repertoire diversity after transplant was predicted by Inverse Simpson Index values from donors and from recipients before transplant.

Per the germline V gene, MGHRA is the CDR1 and YSYEKL is the CDR2. The CDR3 sequence holds 17 residues, the cysteine and phenylalanine included. The read is trimmed to its CDR3 DNA, 51 bases read in frame from base 1. The germline V and J ends show losses of 5 bases and 3 bases respectively, and no gene match explains 13 bases of the junction. In regard to this clone: The antigen it binds to is not known. There are no base qualities to consult, and no much larger clone falls within one base.

TCR beta CDR3 regions were amplified from genomic DNA with the immunoSEQ assay, a bias-controlled multiplex PCR using V- and J-specific primers. In a second PCR step, a proprietary barcode and Illumina adapter sequences were attached to the CDR3 amplicons. An Illumina MiSeq instrument was used for sequencing of the CDR3 libraries. As for the authors' bioinformatics: Export and quality control were done with immunoSEQ Analyzer 3.0, while downstream analyses used R Bioconductor and Immunarch. Only productive rearrangements in the normalized downsampled data set were used to calculate repertoire metrics. Clonotypes larger than 5 templates in the normalized cohort were defined as pathologically expanded. The Inverse Simpson Index was used to measure repertoire diversity. To capture all clonotypes, the CMV-specificity analyses were run on the non-normalized data set. TCRdb's version of the immuneACCESS table is confined to in-frame rearrangements and falls short of the full clone set. An unresolved V gene accounts for under half of the shortfall where checked; the remainder is of unknown origin. V and J calls and clone size are copied from that table; D and trimming were computed from the DNA. For this sample there are some 27,000 clones; roughly 85% appear just once. Less than 2% of the sample rests with the top ten.

In the paper's terms, the time point label means: recipient sample about 28 days before transplant, after cytoreduction. Recipient blood was collected about 28 days before transplant and at days 30, 100 and 180 after transplant. Nuclei Lysis Solution was used to extract genomic DNA from fresh or cryopreserved unfractionated peripheral blood mononuclear cells. This clonotype originated in a man aged 35 to 55 with acute myeloid leukemia. Some clones in this sample may be carry-over from other donors' samples. The receptor chain draws on TRBV4-1 and TRBJ2-4; 7 bases in the middle match TRBD1. Sequenced material: peripheral blood mononuclear cells, taken before stem cell transplant. The nucleotide sequence is given as TGCGCCAGCAGCGTATCCGGGACAGCATCAGGCAAAAACATTCAGTACTTC. Translated, this gives CASSVSGTASGKNIQYF.